This T cell receptor (beta chain) is from a study of cytomegalovirus exposure and HLA in healthy donors (dated by TCRdb to 2015 to 2018). Context from the whole study: According to an earlier analysis of several hundred of the donors, about 179 million T cells yielded approximately 120 million unique TCR beta sequences and 276 Gb of sequence data. An early release covering roughly 600 HLA-typed donors comprised roughly 300 gigabases of sequencing data and around 80 million unique TCR sequences. Among the roughly 400 genotyped donors, around 79% belonged to the genetic ancestry cluster associated with self-reported Caucasian donors. The study aimed to test whether cataloging public T cell receptors could reveal signatures of past pathogen exposure. The T cell repertoires of 700 or so subjects were profiled by immunosequencing and related to cytomegalovirus serostatus. A separate validation cohort of about 110 different subjects was used in addition to the roughly 620-subject first cohort. High-throughput TCR immunosequencing, statistical association of individual TCRs with disease status, and machine learning were combined to predict cytomegalovirus infection status. A later analysis re-analyzed previously published TCR beta repertoires from several hundred donors and added high-resolution HLA genotyping to study TCR occurrence patterns. The later analysis used no new phenotypic data to find candidate immune exposures, relying instead on TCR beta sequences and their occurrence across donors. An earlier analysis of 587 of the donors used high-throughput TCR beta sequencing to judge whether each TCR beta V gene segment behaved as functional or pseudogenic. Donor age, sex, ethnicity and CMV serostatus were collected together with the repertoire data. In a later genetic analysis, genome-wide SNP genotypes for about 55% of the roughly 700 donors were used, and that subset was treated as a discovery cohort. All discovery cohort repertoires had been generated on a single sequencing platform. HLA typing covered class I and class II loci at four-digit resolution. The number of donors typed differed by locus, with roughly 629-640 for A, B, C, DRB1 and DQB1, 522 for DQA1, 600 to 610 for DPA1, and 472 for DPB1. Several DR-DQ haplotypes were treated as single units for association and clustering because of strong linkage in the cohort. On average, around 230,000 unique TCR beta nucleotide sequences were sequenced per donor among roughly 430 genotyped donors of the cohort, with 15% to 20% of those sequences being non-productive. General conclusions and limits of the study: Strong co-occurrence of HLA alleles, especially DR and DQ, made assigning TCR associations to individual alleles difficult. V-gene and J-gene trimming of TCR beta chains was associated with a missense DCLRE1C variant in a later genetic analysis, and the association was replicated in an independent cohort. For the cohort, immune exposure information was limited to CMV serostatus. In vitro tests confirmed that three of the cytomegalovirus-associated TCR beta chains recognize cytomegalovirus antigens. In the study, roughly 160 TCR beta chains were listed as associated with cytomegalovirus. Most TCR sequences were observed very rarely across donors, whereas some public TCRs were present in many individuals. A later analysis found that HLA-associated TCR beta chains were more clonally expanded and had lower generation probabilities than equally common non-associated chains. A further reported finding was that TCR beta sequences accurately predicted the HLA-A and HLA-B alleles for most subjects in the first cohort. According to a later analysis, parvovirus B19, influenza, CMV and Epstein-Barr virus appeared linked to several top co-occurrence clusters. The earlier analysis of 450 to 700 of the donors excluded roughly 17 rarely observed V segments, including chromosome 9 orphons, because counts were too low. Because some donors lacked HLA typing at each locus, the association tests relied only on the typed subset. Broadly in line with IMGT annotations, most TCR beta V segments showed up in productive rearrangements about 87% or about 30% of the time in an earlier analysis of 587 of the donors. A later analysis found that most CMV-associated TCR beta chains appeared HLA-restricted, with HLA associations seemingly driven largely by CMV exposure. A cluster of highly shared sequence variants was judged likely to be a technical artifact of the sequencing pipeline. Because the 87-base-pair reads could not distinguish some IMGT-functional V segments, including TRBV6-2 and TRBV6-3, those segments were excluded. In this cohort, only TCR beta chains were sequenced, and detectable features were limited by the absence of alpha or paired-chain data. The presence/absence analyses assumed that sequencing depth was roughly uniform across donors, and that assumption may not be true. The authors suggested that the approach could potentially be extended to other disease states and immunological phenotypes. Cytomegalovirus status was reported to be diagnosed by the classifier with high specificity and sensitivity in both the original and validation cohorts. Correlated functional status among segregating V segments might be attributable to linkage disequilibrium, but an unknown experimental factor could not be ruled out. In a later analysis, TCR association rates were found to vary across HLA loci, with the most associated TCRs seen for DRB1 alleles and the fewest for HLA-C alleles. Specific HLA alleles were associated with 15,000 to 20,000 TCR beta sequences at a false discovery rate of 0.05 in a later analysis. Compared with the roughly 670-donor mean, donors in an Asian-associated ancestry cluster had fewer N-insertions in productive TCRs, according to a later genetic analysis.

The cohort consisted of 600 to 750 healthy bone marrow donors. At the time of sampling, all cohort members were nominally healthy, though unrecorded immune exposures were likely present. The donor tested CMV seronegative, placing the donor among the 350 to 400 seronegative members of the cohort. Each donor provided a peripheral blood sample, and peripheral blood mononuclear cells were used for TCR beta sequencing. The Qiagen DNeasy Blood Extraction Kit was used to extract genomic DNA from the blood cell samples. From a lookup of the germline V gene, CDR1 and CDR2 are KGHSH and LQKENI. Reading from cysteine to phenylalanine, the CDR3 counts 15 amino acids. Kept here is only the CDR3 DNA, which spans 45 bases and is read in frame from base 1. V and J lose 3 bases and 2 bases, and a span of 11 bases separates them. This clone appeared once. Its antigen specificity is not known. No base quality information exists; no much larger clone differs at one position.

Library prep was done by the immunoSEQ multiplex PCR assay. For the multiplex PCR, a mixture combining 60 forward primers for TCR Vbeta segments and 13 reverse primers for TCR Jbeta segments was used. A multiplex PCR assay on genomic DNA amplified the CDR3 region of rearranged TCR beta genes. Amplified TCR beta libraries were sequenced as 87-base-pair reads on the Illumina HiSeq System. The paper's processing steps were these. In a later analysis, approximately 74 million unique TCR beta chains were counted across the approximately 670 repertoires, and roughly 11 million of these chains were shared by at least two donors. Raw reads were error-corrected and collapsed into unique sequences by a nearest-neighbor algorithm in which closely related sequences were merged to remove PCR and sequencing errors. Alignment of CDR3 sequences to IMGT reference sequences was used to assign V, D and J gene segments. For a sequence to be retained, a match of at least six nucleotides to both a V gene segment and a J gene segment was required. Rearrangements were classified as productive when the CDR3 lacked stop codons and remained in frame with V and J, and all other rearrangements were classified as non-productive. CDR3 was defined by IMGT convention, running from the second conserved V-encoded cysteine to the conserved J-encoded phenylalanine. Sequences without an unambiguous match to a single V gene segment were excluded from the earlier analysis of a few hundred of the donors. An earlier analysis of a few hundred of the donors called V segments functional above 56.7% productive rearrangements and segregating when the between-donor standard deviation exceeded 5%. A statistical classification framework was built for diagnosing cytomegalovirus status from the catalog of TCR beta chain sequences. A later analysis assigned V and J genes by comparing TCR nucleotide sequences with IMGT/GENE-DB human TR gene sequences. The TCRdist pipeline was used in a later analysis to assign CDR3 sequences and most-parsimonious VDJ recombination scenarios. A later analysis defined each TCR beta chain by its CDR3 amino acid sequence plus V-gene family, and excluded reads lacking a unique V-gene family. As a way to deal with suspected cross-contamination and a sequencing artifact, a later analysis dropped roughly 600 nucleotide sequences that were highly shared and had low generation probability. For each public chain, a later analysis derived a clonal expansion index from normalized ranks of inferred template counts within each repertoire. A later analysis computed generation probabilities with a VDJ recombination model fitted to out-of-frame rearrangements, and checked the results against IGoR. Hypergeometric tests were used in a later analysis to score TCR-TCR, TCR-HLA and TCR-CMV co-occurrence, with a repertoire-size bias correction applied to the TCR pairs. In a later analysis, false discovery rates were estimated by permuting HLA or CMV assignments 20 times. In a later analysis, co-occurring TCRs were grouped using DBSCAN, with TCRdist sequence similarity added in when clustering inside HLA-allele-positive subsets. For co-occurrence clustering, repertoires with fewer than 30,000 or more than 120,000 public chains were excluded, along with five repertoires with anomalous nucleotide sharing. The clones in this table, taken by TCRdb from immuneACCESS, are in-frame only. Not every clone is retained; where verified, under half of the shortfall comes from an unresolved V gene, and the cause of the rest is unknown. The V and J calls and the clone size are those of that table, but D and trimming were determined from the DNA. Recorded for this sample are roughly 120,000 clones; around 81% of them occurred a single time. The ten biggest clones cover 2.2% of the sample.

Here the chain combines TRBV18 and TRBJ1-3; the D segment cannot be called with confidence. The sample taken for sequencing was PBMCs. The clonotype originates from a woman in her twenties or thirties in good health and CMV-seronegative. The DNA sequence is as follows: TGTGCCAGCTCACCCGGACTGAGCACTGGAAACACCATATATTTT. The encoded protein is CASSPGLSTGNTIYF.